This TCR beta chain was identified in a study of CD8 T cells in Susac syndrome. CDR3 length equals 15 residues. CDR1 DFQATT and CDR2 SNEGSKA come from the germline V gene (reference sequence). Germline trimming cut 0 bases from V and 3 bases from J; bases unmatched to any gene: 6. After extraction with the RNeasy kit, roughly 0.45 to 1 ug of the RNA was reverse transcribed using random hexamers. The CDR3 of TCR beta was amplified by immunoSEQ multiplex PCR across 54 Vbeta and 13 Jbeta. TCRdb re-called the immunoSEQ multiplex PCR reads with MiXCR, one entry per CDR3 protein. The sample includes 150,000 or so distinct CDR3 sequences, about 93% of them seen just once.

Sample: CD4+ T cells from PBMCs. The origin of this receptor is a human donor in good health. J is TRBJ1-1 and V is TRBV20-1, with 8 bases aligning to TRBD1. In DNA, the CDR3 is TGCAGTGCTAGAGATCCAAACAGGGGGGACACTGAAGCTTTCTTT. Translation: CSARDPNRGDTEAFF.